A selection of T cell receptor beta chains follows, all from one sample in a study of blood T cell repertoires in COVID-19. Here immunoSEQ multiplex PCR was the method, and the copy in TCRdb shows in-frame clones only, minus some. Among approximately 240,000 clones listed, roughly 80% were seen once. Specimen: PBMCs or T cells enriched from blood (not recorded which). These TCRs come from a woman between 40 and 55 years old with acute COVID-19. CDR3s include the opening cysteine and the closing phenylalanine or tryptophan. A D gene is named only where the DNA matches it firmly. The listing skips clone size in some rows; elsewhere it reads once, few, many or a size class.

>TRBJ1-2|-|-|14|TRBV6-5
TGTGCCAGCGGTCCGCAGGTGTCTAACTATGGCTACACCTTC
CASGPQVSNYGYTF
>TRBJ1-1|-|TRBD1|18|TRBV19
TGTGCCAGTAGTATACGTGAGGGGGCGCTGGATTGGAACACTGAAGCTTTCTTT
CASSIREGALDWNTEAFF
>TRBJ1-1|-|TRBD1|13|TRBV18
TGTGCCAGCTCACAGGGGACAGGGCAGAGGGCTTTCTTT
CASSQGTGQRAFF
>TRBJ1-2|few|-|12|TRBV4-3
TGCGCCAGCAGCCAACAGGGCTATGGCTACACCTTC
CASSQQGYGYTF
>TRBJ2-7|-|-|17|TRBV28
TGTGCCAGCAGTTCCCAACACACAGCCGCTCCTTCCTACGAGCAGTACTTC
CASSSQHTAAPSYEQYF
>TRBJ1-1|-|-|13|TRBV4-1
TGCGCCAGCAGCCAGGTTGGGATGCGAGGGCCTTTCTTT
CASSQVGMRGPFF
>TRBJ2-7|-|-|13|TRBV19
TGTGCCAGTAGTTCTTCCAGGGTGGGCGAGCAGTACTTC
CASSSSRVGEQYF
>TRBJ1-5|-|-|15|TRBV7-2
TGTGCCAGCAGCTTACTCGGGGATAGCAATCAGCCCCAGCATTTT
CASSLLGDSNQPQHF
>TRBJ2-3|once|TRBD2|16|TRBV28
TGTGCCAGCACCCTTCTAGGGACTAGCGGGACAGATACGCAGTATTTT
CASTLLGTSGTDTQYF
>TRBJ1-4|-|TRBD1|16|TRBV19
TGTGCCAGTAGTAAAATCACCGGGACAGCGAATGAAAAACTGTTTTTT
CASSKITGTANEKLFF
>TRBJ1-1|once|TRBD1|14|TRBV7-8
TGTGCCAGCAGCTCGCAGGGGGCGATTACTGAAGCTTTCTTT
CASSSQGAITEAFF
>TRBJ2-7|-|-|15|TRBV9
TGTGCCAGCAGCCCTCGGAGAGCGGGGACACACGAGCAGTACTTC
CASSPRRAGTHEQYF
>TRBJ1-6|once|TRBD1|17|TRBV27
TGTGCCAGCAGTCCGTTTGGAGGACAGGGGGAGAATTCACCCCTCCACTTT
CASSPFGGQGENSPLHF
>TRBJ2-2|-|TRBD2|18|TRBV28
TGTGCCAGCACTCTTCCCGGACTAGCGTCGACTAACACCGGGGAGCTGTTTTTT
CASTLPGLASTNTGELFF
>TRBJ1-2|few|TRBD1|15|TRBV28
TGTGCCAGCAGAAGTAGCGGTACAGGGGACTATGGCTACACCTTC
CASRSSGTGDYGYTF
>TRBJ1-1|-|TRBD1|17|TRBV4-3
TGCGCCAGCAGCCATTACGGACAGGGGGCCCCCAACACTGAAGCTTTCTTT
CASSHYGQGAPNTEAFF
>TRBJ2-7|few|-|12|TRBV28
TGTGCCAGCAGTCGCGGGCTAGCCGAGCAGTACTTC
CASSRGLAEQYF
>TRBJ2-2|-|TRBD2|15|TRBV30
TGTGCCTGTTCGGGACTAGCGGGAGCCACCGGGGAGCTGTTTTTT
CACSGLAGATGELFF
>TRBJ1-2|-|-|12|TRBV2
TGTGCCAGCAGCGACAGTTTCTATGGCTACACCTTC
CASSDSFYGYTF
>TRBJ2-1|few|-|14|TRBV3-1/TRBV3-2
TGTGCCAGCAGCCAAGAAGGACAGTACAATGAGCAGTTCTTC
CASSQEGQYNEQFF
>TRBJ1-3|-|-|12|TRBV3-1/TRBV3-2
TGTGCCAGCAGCCCCGAGGGAAACACCATATATTTT
CASSPEGNTIYF
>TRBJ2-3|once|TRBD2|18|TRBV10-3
TGTGCCATCAGTCCGGGACTAGCGGGGGGAACTAGCACAGATACGCAGTATTTT
CAISPGLAGGTSTDTQYF
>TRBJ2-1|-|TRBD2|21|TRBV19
TGTGCCAGTAGTATCCTAGGAGGGACTAGCGGGAGGGGAGGCTCCTACAATGAGCAGTTCTTC
CASSILGGTSGRGGSYNEQFF
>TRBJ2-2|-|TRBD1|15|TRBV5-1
TGCGCCAGCAGCGGGGGACAGGGGACCACCGGGGAGCTGTTTTTT
CASSGGQGTTGELFF
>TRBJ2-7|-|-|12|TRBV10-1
TGCGCCAGCAGTGAGCGCGGATACGAGCAGTACTTC
CASSERGYEQYF
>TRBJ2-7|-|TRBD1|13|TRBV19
TGTGCCAGTGAGGGACAGGAGACCTACGAGCAGTACTTC
CASEGQETYEQYF
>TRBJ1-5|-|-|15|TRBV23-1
TGCGCCAGCAGTCAACCTAACAGGGGCAATCAGCCCCAGCATTTT
CASSQPNRGNQPQHF
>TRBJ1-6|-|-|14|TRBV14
TGTGCCAGCAGCCTTGTGGGGGCTAATTCACCCCTCCACTTT
CASSLVGANSPLHF
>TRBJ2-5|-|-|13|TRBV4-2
TGTGCCAGCAGCCAAGAGGGGGGAGAGACCCAGTACTTC
CASSQEGGETQYF
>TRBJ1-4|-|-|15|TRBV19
TGTGCCAGTAGTCCGGATCAGGTTACCGATGAAAAACTGTTTTTT
CASSPDQVTDEKLFF
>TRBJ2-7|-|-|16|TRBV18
TGTGCCAGCTCACCACCCCTGACAGTTTCAGGGTACGAGCAGTACTTC
CASSPPLTVSGYEQYF
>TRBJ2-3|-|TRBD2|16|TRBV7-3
TGTGCCAGCAGCGTCCTGAGTAGCGGGAGCCCAGATACGCAGTATTTT
CASSVLSSGSPDTQYF
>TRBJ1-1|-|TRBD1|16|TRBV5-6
TGTGCCAGCAGCCTCCTGGGACAGATCCTGAACACTGAAGCTTTCTTT
CASSLLGQILNTEAFF
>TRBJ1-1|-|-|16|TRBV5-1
TGCGCCAGCAGCTTGAGAATCGGGGGTGGCAACACTGAAGCTTTCTTT
CASSLRIGGGNTEAFF
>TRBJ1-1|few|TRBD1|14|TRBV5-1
TGCGCCAGCACCCGGACAGGGGGGGACACTGAAGCTTTCTTT
CASTRTGGDTEAFF
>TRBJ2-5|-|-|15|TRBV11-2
TGTGCCAGCAGCCGGGGTTGGGGGCGGACAGAGACCCAGTACTTC
CASSRGWGRTETQYF
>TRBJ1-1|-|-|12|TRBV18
TGTGCCACCGAGGAAACGAACACTGAAGCTTTCTTT
CATEETNTEAFF
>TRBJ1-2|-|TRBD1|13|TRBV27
TGTGCCGTACTAGATGGCAGGGGGCATGGCTACACCTTC
CAVLDGRGHGYTF
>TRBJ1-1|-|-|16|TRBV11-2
TGTGCCAGCAGCTTAGATTGGGGGCAGAGGAGGACTGAAGCTTTCTTT
CASSLDWGQRRTEAFF
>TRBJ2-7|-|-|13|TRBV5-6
TGTGCCAGCAGCGCCGAGGGGGCCTACGAGCAGTACTTC
CASSAEGAYEQYF
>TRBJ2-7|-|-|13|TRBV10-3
TGTGCCATCAATACTGCCTGGGGGGATAAGCAGTACTTC
CAINTAWGDKQYF
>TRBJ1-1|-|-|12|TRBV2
TGTGCCAGCAGCATCATGAACACTGAAGCTTTCTTT
CASSIMNTEAFF
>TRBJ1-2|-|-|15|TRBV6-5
TGTGCCAGCAGGGGTTTGGGAGGGCGAACTATCGGCTACACCTTC
CASRGLGGRTIGYTF
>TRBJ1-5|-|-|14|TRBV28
TGTGCCAGCAATTTCCGTGGGGGCCATCAGCCCCAGCATTTT
CASNFRGGHQPQHF
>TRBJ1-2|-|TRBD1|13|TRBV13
TGTGCCTCAGCGCAACAGGGGGCGTATGGCTACACCTTC
CASAQQGAYGYTF
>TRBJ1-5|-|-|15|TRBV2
TGTGCCAGCAGTCGGGAAGGGTCTAGCAATCAGCCCCAGCATTTT
CASSREGSSNQPQHF
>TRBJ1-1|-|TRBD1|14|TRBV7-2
TGTGCCAGCAGCCTTACCGACAGGGTCGCTGAAGCTTTCTTT
CASSLTDRVAEAFF
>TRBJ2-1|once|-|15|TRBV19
TGTGCCAGTAGCCACGGACAAAATCCCCACAATGAGCAGTTCTTC
CASSHGQNPHNEQFF
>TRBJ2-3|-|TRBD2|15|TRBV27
TGTGCCAGCAGTTCGCTAGCGGGAGTTTGGAATACGCAGTATTTT
CASSSLAGVWNTQYF
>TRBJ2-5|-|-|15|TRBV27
TGTGCCAGCAGTTTAAGTTGGTCAGAGCGGGAGACCCAGTACTTC
CASSLSWSERETQYF
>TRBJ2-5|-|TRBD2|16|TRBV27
TGTGCCAGCAGTCCCCTCCCCCGACTAGCCGGCGAGACCCAGTACTTC
CASSPLPRLAGETQYF